The clone carrying this T cell receptor beta chain occurred once. The antigen is not known. Genomic DNA of every subset was divided equally among multiple immunoSEQ plates. Here immunoSEQ multiplex PCR was the method, and the copy in TCRdb shows in-frame clones only, minus some. This table holds 2 million to 2.5 million clones, nearly 97% found once. The CDR3 contains 15 residues. Per the germline V gene, CDR1 is MDHEN and CDR2 is SYDVKM. The V segment lost 7 bases and the J segment 5 bases; nucleotides outside the gene matches: 13. This sample stems from a study of shared clonotypes between healthy human individuals. Healthy and HIV-negative, the adult donors had no recent acute infections or vaccinations. General observations from the study: Non-shared clonotypes displayed generation probabilities falling below those of clonotypes present in all four donors.

The source is a man aged 18 to 35 in good health. J is TRBJ2-7 and V is TRBV28, with 8 bases lining up with TRBD2. The sequenced material came from naive CD4+ T cells sorted from blood. As to subset: CD45RA+ positively selected. The CDR3, as DNA: TGTGCCAGCACCACCGGACGGACTAGCATCCACGAGCAGTACTTC. It encodes CASTTGRTSIHEQYF.